This TCR beta chain stems from a study of blood T cells in healthy people across ages. This clonotype was found a few times. Each sample provided at least 5 micrograms of extracted total RNA. V shed 0 bases and J 8 bases; nucleotides not matched to a gene: 10. The CDR3 consists of 15 residues. Germline loops: CDR1 SGHNT, CDR2 YYREEE (reference sequence). A second PCR, run for roughly 7 to 12 cycles, used a sample-barcoded 5' primer plus a J-beta primer mix. One entry per CDR3 protein results from TCRdb running MiXCR on the 5' RACE reads. This table holds 800,000 to 950,000 distinct CDR3 sequences, almost 30% found once. The same data also went into a second study, on T cells of mothers and their children. This second study says: Sequencing revealed no T cell clones that were persistent and microchimeric.

The TCR originated in a woman in her thirties or forties in good health. Sequencing used blood. V and J are TRBV5-4 and TRBJ2-5; 7 nucleotides align to TRBD2. The chain's CDR3 is CASSLAGGTKKTQYF. Written as DNA, the CDR3 is TGTGCCAGCAGCTTGGCCGGGGGGACCAAGAAAACCCAGTACTTC. Drawing the rest from reference TRBV5-4 and TRBJ2-5, the complete variable domain is ETGVTQSPTHLIKTRGQQVTLRCSSQSGHNTVSWYQQALGQGPQFIFQYYREEENGRGNFPPRFSGLQFPNYSSELNVNALELDDSALYLCASSLAGGTKKTQYFGPGTRLLVL.